One T cell receptor (beta chain) is described in this entry. The antigen remains unidentified. This specimen comes from a study of T-cell memory formation after mild COVID-19. Study-level information: In these data, TCR clusters were largely donor specific.

Overall study results and limits: Clones that shrank (day 15 to 85) were balanced CD4/CD8, whereas later expanders leaned CD4+. Some clones that responded turned up in pre-infection memory, which suggests that cross-reactive memory joined in.

Employing constant-segment primers, 5'RACE generated TCR alpha and TCR beta cDNA libraries bearing sample barcodes and UMIs. TCRdb reprocessed the 5' RACE reads via MiXCR and lists one record per CDR3 protein. The sample lists around 420,000 distinct CDR3 sequences; roughly 26% were seen once. Germline CDR1 reads SGHVS; CDR2 reads FNYEAQ. Trimming pared 4 bases from V and 5 bases from J, leaving 15 bases between. This CDR3 spans 15 amino acids. V usage is TRBV7-6 and J usage is TRBJ2-1; possible D gene TRBD1, 5 bases. The sequence derives from an adult woman who had mild COVID-19 (a few samples of this study predate the infection). Cell type and time point are not known. Source material: PBMCs or a T cell subset sorted from them (not recorded which). As DNA, the CDR3 is TGTGCCAGCAGCTGGGGCCGGGCAGCCAACAATGAGCAGTTCTTC. Translation: CASSWGRAANNEQFF.